This TCR beta chain was captured in a study of blood T cell repertoires in COVID-19. For the study at large: COVID-19 samples from acute and convalescent phases originated in the United States, Italy and Spain. In each case, the material was cDNA or gDNA derived from T cells, B-cell-depleted T cells, or PBMCs.

In the study's own analysis: Estimated nucleated cell counts came from reference gene primer amplification. The data were produced by immunoSEQ multiplex PCR, yet TCRdb's version contains in-frame clones alone and is incomplete. That table supplies the V and J calls and clone size; D and trimming were determined from the DNA. The sample has 200,000 to 250,000 clones; roughly 84% are singletons. Per germline, CDR1 MNHEY and CDR2 SVGEGT. The CDR3 extends over 15 amino acids. The V gene end was trimmed by 6 bases and the J gene end by 4 bases; junction bases not matched to a gene: 8. Source material: peripheral blood. The V call is TRBV6-2 or TRBV6-3, the J call TRBJ1-1; the match to TRBD1 covers 10 bases. This clonotype was sampled from a man aged 25-40 years with active or convalescent COVID-19. CDR3 sequence reads: CASSPTGGGSTEAFF. The CDR3 region has the DNA TGTGCCAGCAGCCCGACAGGGGGCGGTAGCACTGAAGCTTTCTTT.